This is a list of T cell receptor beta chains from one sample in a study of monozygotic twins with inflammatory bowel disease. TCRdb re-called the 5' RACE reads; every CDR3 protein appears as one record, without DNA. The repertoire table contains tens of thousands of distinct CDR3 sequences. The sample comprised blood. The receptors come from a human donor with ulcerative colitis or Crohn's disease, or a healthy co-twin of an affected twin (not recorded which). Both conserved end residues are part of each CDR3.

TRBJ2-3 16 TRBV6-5 CASSSSVLSSTDTQYF
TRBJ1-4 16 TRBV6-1 CASSPRPTVTNEKLFF
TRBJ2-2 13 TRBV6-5 CASRDPNTGELFF
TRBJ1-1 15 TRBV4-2 CASSQISGGDTEAFF
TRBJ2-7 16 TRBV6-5 CASSYTRGLVVHEQYF
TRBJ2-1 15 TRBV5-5 CASRPGLVLANEQFF
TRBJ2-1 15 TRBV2 CASSELAGGYNEQFF
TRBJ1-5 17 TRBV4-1 CASSQDAGFDSNQPQHF
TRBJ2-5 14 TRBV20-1 CSAWKWGNQETQYF
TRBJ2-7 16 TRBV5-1 CASSYSGTGNSYEQYF
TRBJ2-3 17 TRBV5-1 CASSLVERPLGTDTQYF
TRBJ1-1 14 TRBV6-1 CASRVGTEYTEAFF
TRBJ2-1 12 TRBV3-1 CASGTSRNEQFF
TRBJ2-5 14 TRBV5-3 CARAPGWEKETQYF
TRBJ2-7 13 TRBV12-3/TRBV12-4 CASSPDGPYEQYF
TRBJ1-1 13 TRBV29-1 CSVRGTGTTEAFF
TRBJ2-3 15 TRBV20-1 CSARDYRIGTDTQYF
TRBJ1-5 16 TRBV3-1 CASSPAPAELLQPQHF
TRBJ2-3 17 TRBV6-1 CASSRLPLAGGTDTQYF
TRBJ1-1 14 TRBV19 CASSSRQGVTEAFF
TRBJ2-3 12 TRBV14 CASSHLLGAQYF
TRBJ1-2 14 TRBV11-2 CASSLDPRAYGYTF
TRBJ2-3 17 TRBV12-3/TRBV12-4 CASSFRAQRYLTDTQYF